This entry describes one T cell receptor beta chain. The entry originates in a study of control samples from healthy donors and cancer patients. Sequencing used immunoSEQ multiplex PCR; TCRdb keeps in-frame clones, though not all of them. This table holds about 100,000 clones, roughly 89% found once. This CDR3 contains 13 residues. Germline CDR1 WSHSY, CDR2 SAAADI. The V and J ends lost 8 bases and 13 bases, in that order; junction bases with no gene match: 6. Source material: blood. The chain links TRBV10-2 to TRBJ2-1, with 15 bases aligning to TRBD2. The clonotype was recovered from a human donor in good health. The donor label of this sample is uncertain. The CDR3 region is CASFRTSGGAQFF. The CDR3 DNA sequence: TGCGCCAGCTTCCGGACTAGCGGGGGGGCCCAGTTCTTC.